The sequence of this T cell receptor (beta chain) was determined in a study of T-cell reconstitution after alpha-beta-depleted transplantation in children. Deletions cut 1 base from V and 1 base from J, with 11 bases between. There are 15 residues in the CDR3. Per the germline V gene, CDR1 is LGHNA and CDR2 is YSLEER. This clonotype came up a few times. This sample's TCRbeta library carried unique molecular identifier barcodes. One entry per CDR3 protein, called by TCRdb with MiXCR from the PCR reads. The data show around 190,000 distinct CDR3 sequences, 6.6% seen once. The chain has TRBV4-3 and TRBJ2-7, with a possible D match to TRBD2 (6 bases). This receptor was identified in a boy aged 2 to 10 with acute lymphoblastic leukemia, due to receive a stem cell transplant. Sequencing used PBMCs, obtained before TCRalphabeta/CD19-depleted stem cell transplant. CDR3 in amino acids: CASSQGHSGSYEQYF. CDR3 nucleotide sequence: TGCGCCAGCAGCCAAGGTCATAGCGGTTCCTACGAGCAGTACTTC.